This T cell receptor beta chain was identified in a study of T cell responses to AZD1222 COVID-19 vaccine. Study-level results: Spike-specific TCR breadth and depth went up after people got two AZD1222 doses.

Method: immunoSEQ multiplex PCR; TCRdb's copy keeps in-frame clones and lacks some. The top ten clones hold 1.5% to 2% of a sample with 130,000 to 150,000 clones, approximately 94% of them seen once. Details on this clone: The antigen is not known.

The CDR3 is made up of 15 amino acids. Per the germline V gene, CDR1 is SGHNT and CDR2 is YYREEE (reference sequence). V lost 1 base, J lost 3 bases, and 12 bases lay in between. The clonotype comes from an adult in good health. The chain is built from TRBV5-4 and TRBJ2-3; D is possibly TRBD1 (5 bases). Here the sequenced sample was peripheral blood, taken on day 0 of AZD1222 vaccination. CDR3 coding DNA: TGTGCCAGCAGCTTGCTAGGGGCTTCGACAGATACGCAGTATTTT. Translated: CASSLLGASTDTQYF.